Below, 6 T cell receptor beta chains from the same sample are listed, as sequenced in a study of T cells after yellow fever vaccination. One entry per CDR3 protein results from TCRdb running MiXCR on the 5' RACE reads. In the table there are hundreds of thousands of distinct CDR3 sequences, 6.2% of which are singletons. Source: PBMCs, taken 5 days after the yellow fever booster vaccination. The receptors were gathered from a man younger than 45 who received the YFV17D yellow fever vaccine.

This clonotype turned up a few times. The chain is built from TRBV10-2 and TRBJ2-2; D unresolved. Germline V gives CDR1 WSHSY, CDR2 SAAADI. The CDR3 spans 16 residues. Trimming shortened V by 11 bases and J by 0 bases, and 19 bases separated the two germline ends. The CDR3 coding sequence is TGCGCCGCTTATCTCCTTCGGGCCCCGAACACCGGGGAGCTGTTTTTT. Protein sequence: CAAYLLRAPNTGELFF.

This clonotype was counted ten times or more. The chain joins TRBV7-2 to TRBJ2-1, with TRBD2 matching 10 bases. Germline trimming cut 5 bases from V and 9 bases from J; bases unmatched to any gene: 13. This CDR3 is built from 16 residues. Per germline, CDR1 SGHTA and CDR2 FQGNSA. CDR3 residues: CASSATGTSAWAEQFF. CDR3 coding DNA: TGTGCCAGCAGCGCGACCGGGACTAGCGCATGGGCTGAGCAGTTCTTC.

This clonotype was seen many times. This chain connects TRBV15 to TRBJ2-1; D remains unclear. The CDR3 is made up of 12 amino acids. V was cut by 0 bases and J by 6 bases, with 3 bases left in between. CDR1 is LNHNV and CDR2 is YYDKDF in the germline V gene (reference sequence). The CDR3 here is CATSRDLNEQFF. The DNA of the CDR3 is TGTGCCACCAGCAGAGATCTCAATGAGCAGTTCTTC.

V and J are TRBV6-2 or TRBV6-3 and TRBJ1-1, with D unresolved. Trimming cost V 5 bases and J 0 bases, with 10 bases left between them. The CDR3 length is 14 residues. CDR1 MNHEY and CDR2 SVGEGT come from the germline V gene. In DNA form, the CDR3 reads TGTGCCAGCAGTCGAGGACCGATGAACACTGAAGCTTTCTTT. Translating it yields CASSRGPMNTEAFF.

This clonotype has at least ten counts. This rearrangement joins TRBV10-1 to TRBJ2-3; TRBD2 matches at 9 bases. The CDR3 sequence is 15 residues long. After removal of 6 bases from V and 2 bases from J, the junction contained 6 bases not matched to a gene. Germline V gene data show CDR1 as WNHNN and CDR2 as SYGVQD (reference sequence). CDR3 bases: TGCGCCAGCAGGTCTTCTAGCGGGGACACAGATACGCAGTATTTT. Its translation is CASRSSSGDTDTQYF.

The chain's CDR3 is CSVPDLSGFWDLETQYF. CDR3 DNA: TGCAGTGTTCCGGACTTATCCGGTTTCTGGGATCTGGAGACCCAGTACTTC. The chain links TRBV20-1 to TRBJ2-5; TRBD2 might be the D (5 bases). CDR1 is DFQATT, CDR2 SNEGSKA, per germline (reference sequence). The V gene lost 7 bases and the J gene lost 5 bases, with 29 bases spanning the gap. The CDR3 extends over 17 amino acids.